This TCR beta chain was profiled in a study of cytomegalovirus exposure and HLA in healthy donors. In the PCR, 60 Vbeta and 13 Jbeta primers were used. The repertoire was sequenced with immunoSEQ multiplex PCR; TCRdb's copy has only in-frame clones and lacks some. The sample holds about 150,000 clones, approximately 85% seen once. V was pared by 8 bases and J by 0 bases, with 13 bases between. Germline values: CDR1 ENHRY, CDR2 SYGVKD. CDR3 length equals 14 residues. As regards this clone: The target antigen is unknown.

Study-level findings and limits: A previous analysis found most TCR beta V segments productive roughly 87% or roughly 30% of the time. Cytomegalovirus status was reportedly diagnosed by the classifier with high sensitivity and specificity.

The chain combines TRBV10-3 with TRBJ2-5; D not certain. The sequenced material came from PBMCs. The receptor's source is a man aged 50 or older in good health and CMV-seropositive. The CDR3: CAISERINQETQYF. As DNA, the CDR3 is TGTGCCATCTCTGAGCGAATCAACCAAGAGACCCAGTACTTC.